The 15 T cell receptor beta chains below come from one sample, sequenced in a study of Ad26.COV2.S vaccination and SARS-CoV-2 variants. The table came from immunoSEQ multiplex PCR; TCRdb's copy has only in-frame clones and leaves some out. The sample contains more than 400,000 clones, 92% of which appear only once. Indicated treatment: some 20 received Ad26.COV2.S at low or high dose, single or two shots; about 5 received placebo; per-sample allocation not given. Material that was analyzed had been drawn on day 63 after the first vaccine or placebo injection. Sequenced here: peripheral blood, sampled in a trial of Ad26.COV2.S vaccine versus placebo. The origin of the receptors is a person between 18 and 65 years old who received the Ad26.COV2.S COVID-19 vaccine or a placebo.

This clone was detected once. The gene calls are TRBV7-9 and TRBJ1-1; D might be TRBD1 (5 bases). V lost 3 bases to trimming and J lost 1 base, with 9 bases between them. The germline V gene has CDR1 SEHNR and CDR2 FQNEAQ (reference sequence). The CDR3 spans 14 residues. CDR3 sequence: CASSFGTGNTEAFF. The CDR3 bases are TGTGCCAGCAGCTTTGGGACGGGGAACACTGAAGCTTTCTTT.

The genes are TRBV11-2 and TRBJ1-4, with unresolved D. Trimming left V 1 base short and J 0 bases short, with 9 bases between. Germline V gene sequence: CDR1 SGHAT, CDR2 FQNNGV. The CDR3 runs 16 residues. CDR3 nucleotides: TGTGCCAGCAGCTTAGGTCTCGGGTCAACTAATGAAAAACTGTTTTTT. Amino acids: CASSLGLGSTNEKLFF.

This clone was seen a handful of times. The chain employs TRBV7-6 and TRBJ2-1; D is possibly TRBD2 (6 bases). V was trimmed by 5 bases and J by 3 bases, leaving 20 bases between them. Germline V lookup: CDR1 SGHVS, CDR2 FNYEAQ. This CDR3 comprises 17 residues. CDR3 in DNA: TGTGCCAGCAGCACGACTATCGAGCGGGCTCTCTACAATGAGCAGTTCTTC. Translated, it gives CASSTTIERALYNEQFF.

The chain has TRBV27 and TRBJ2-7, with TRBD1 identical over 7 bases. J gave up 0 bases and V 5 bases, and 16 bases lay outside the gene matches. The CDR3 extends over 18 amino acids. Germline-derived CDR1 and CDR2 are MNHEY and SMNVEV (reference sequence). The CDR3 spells CASSPSRDSRRSSYEQYF. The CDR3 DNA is TGTGCCAGCAGTCCCAGCAGGGACAGCCGAAGGAGCTCCTACGAGCAGTACTTC.

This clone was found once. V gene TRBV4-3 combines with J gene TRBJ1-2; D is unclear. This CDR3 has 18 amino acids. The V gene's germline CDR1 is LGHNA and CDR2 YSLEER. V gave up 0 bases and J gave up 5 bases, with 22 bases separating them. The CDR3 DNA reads TGCGCCAGCAGCCAAGATAAGACCCCCGGCGGGGTTTTATATGGCTACACCTTC. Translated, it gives CASSQDKTPGGVLYGYTF.

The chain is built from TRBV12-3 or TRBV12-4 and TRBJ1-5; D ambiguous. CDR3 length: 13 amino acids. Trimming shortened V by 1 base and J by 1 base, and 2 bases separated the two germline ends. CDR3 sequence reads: CASSLESNQPQHF. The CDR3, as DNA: TGTGCCAGCAGTTTAGAAAGCAATCAGCCCCAGCATTTT.

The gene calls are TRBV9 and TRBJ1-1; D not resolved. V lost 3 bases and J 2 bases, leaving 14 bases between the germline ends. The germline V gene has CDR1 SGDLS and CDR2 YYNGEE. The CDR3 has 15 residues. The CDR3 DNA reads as TGTGCCAGCAGCGCAGGATCACGTGGTAACACTGAAGCTTTCTTT. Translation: CASSAGSRGNTEAFF.

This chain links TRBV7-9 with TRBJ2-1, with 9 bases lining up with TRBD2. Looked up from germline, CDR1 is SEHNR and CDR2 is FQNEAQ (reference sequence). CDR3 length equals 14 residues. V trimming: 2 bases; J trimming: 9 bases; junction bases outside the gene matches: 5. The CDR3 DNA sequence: TGTGCCAGCAGCTTAACGCGGGGGGGCAGTGAGCAGTTCTTC. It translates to CASSLTRGGSEQFF.

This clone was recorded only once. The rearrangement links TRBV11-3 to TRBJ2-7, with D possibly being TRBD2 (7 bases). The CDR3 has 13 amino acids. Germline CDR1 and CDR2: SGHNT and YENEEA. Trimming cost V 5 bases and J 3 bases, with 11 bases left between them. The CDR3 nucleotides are TGTGCCAGCAGCCCAGGGGAGGGCTACGAGCAGTACTTC. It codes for CASSPGEGYEQYF. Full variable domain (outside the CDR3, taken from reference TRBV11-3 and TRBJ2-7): EAGVVQSPRYKIIEKKQPVAFWCNPISGHNTLYWYLQNLGQGPELLIRYENEEAVDDSQLPKDRFSAERLKGVDSTLKIQPAELGDSAVYLCASSPGEGYEQYFGPGTRLTVT.

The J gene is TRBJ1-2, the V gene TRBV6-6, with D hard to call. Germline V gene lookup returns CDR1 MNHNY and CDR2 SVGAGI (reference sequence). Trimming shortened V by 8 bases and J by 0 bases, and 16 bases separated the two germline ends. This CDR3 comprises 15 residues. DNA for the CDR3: TGTGCCAGCCGCCTTTCGGTTACTTCTAACTATGGCTACACCTTC. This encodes CASRLSVTSNYGYTF.

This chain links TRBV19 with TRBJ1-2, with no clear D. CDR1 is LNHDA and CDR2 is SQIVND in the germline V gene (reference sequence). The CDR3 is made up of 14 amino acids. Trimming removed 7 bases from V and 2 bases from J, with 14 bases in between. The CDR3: CASTPALPNYGYTF. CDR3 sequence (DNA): TGTGCCAGTACCCCAGCCCTACCGAACTATGGCTACACCTTC.

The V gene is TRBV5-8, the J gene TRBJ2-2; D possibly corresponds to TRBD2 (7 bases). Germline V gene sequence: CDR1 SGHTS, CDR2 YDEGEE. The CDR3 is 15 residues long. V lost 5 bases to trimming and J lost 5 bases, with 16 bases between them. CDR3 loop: CASRAGVGTTGELFF. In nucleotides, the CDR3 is TGTGCCAGCAGGGCGGGGGTCGGGACAACCGGGGAGCTGTTTTTT.

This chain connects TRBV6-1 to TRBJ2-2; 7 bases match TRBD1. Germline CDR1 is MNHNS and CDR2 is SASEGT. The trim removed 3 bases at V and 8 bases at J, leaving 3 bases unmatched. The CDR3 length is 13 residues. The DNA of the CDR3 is TGTGCCAGCAGTGAGACAGGGATAGGGGAGCTGTTTTTT. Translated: CASSETGIGELFF.

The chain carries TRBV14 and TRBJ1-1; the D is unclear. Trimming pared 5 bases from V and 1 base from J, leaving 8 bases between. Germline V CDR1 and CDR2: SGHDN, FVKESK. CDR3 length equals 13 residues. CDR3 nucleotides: TGTGCCAGCAGCGAGACGGGGAACACTGAAGCTTTCTTT. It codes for CASSETGNTEAFF.

The CDR3 is CASSSTRVGTEAFF. CDR3 bases: TGTGCCAGCTCATCCACACGGGTGGGCACTGAAGCTTTCTTT. This chain joins TRBV18 and TRBJ1-1; no reliable D call. V gave up 5 bases and J gave up 4 bases, with 14 bases separating them. The CDR3 length is 14 residues. From germline, CDR1 is KGHSH and CDR2 LQKENI.